This T cell receptor beta chain is from a study of memory CD4+ T cells and cytomegalovirus serostatus. Study overall: This sample comes from healthy Belgian adults, under 10 CMV seropositive, approximately 24 seronegative.

The ends were cut back, 3 bases at V and 3 bases at J, with 13 bases in the middle. CDR1 is KGHSH, CDR2 LQKENI, per germline. The CDR3 runs to 15 residues. Overall study results and limits: Repertoires predicted CMV serostatus with median bootstrapped AUC of about 0.96. The CMV-associated TCR signature appears largely within the CD4+ memory repertoire. About 40% of the roughly 160 known CMV-associated TCRbeta sequences appeared in CD4+ memory.

Single viable CD3+CD4+CD8-CD45RO+ cells were sorted as the memory CD4+ T cells. Comments on this clone: The antigen is undetermined.

Only in-frame clones appear in the TCRdb table, and some are missing; sequencing was by immunoSEQ multiplex PCR. The repertoire holds tens of thousands of clones, with over 65% as singletons. The sample taken for sequencing was memory CD4+ T cells from blood. The genes are TRBV18 and TRBJ2-3, with a tentative D call TRBD2 (5 bases). The clonotype was recovered from an adult in good health and CMV-seronegative. CDR3 residues: CASSPRAQGTDTQYF. In DNA, the CDR3 is TGTGCCAGCTCACCGAGGGCGCAAGGGACAGATACGCAGTATTTT.